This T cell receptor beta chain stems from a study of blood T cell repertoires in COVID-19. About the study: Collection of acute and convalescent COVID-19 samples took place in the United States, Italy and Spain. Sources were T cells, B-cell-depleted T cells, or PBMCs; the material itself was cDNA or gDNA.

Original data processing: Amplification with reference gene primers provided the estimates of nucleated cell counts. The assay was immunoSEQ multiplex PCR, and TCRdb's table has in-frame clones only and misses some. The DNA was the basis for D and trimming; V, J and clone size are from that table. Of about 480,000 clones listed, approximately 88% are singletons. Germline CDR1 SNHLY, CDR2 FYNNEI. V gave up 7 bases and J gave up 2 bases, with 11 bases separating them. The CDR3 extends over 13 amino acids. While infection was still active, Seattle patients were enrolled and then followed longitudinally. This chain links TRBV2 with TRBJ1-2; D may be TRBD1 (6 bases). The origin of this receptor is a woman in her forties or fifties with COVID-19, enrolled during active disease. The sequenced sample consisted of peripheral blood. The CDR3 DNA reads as TGTGCCAGCACACAGGGAATAAACTATGGCTACACCTTC. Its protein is CASTQGINYGYTF.